This T cell receptor (beta chain) was documented in a study of CD8 T cells in Susac syndrome. On the study more broadly: Treatment status at blood draw for the Susac syndrome patients was therapy-naive, corticosteroids, or intravenous immunoglobulin alone.

After extraction with the RNeasy kit, 0.5 to 1 ug of the RNA was reverse transcribed using random hexamers. TCRdb redid the calling of the immunoSEQ multiplex PCR reads with MiXCR, one entry per CDR3 protein. Here the sample spans roughly 190,000 distinct CDR3 sequences, 85% to 95% being singletons. Study outcomes and limitations: Susac CD8+ cells expanded clonally the most in TEMRA cells and in active patients.

The CDR3 length is 10 residues. Trimming cost V 3 bases and J 6 bases, with 3 bases left between them. Germline V gene lookup returns CDR1 MNHEY and CDR2 SMNVEV (reference sequence). Regarding this clonotype: Its antigen is as yet unknown.

Sequencing used CD8+ T cells from PBMCs. This chain joins TRBV27 and TRBJ2-7; D is ambiguous. This clonotype was sampled from a human donor with Susac syndrome. CDR3 sequence reads: CASSFTEQYF. In nucleotides, the CDR3 is TGTGCCAGCAGTTTTACCGAGCAGTACTTC.